This is a list of T cell receptor beta chains from one sample in a study of T cells in Graves' hyperthyroidism and ophthalmopathy. TCRdb called the multiplex PCR reads again in MiXCR, with one record for every CDR3 protein. The sample includes 500,000 to 650,000 distinct CDR3 sequences, roughly 15% of them seen just once. Sample: blood. The receptors were gathered from a woman in her late teens or twenties with Graves' ophthalmopathy. Each CDR3 is given without its conserved first and last residue. Clone sizes are given selectively: once, few, many, or a class where the clone is expanded.

abundance: many
j_gene: TRBJ2-1
v_gene: TRBV28
CDR3aa: ASRSGGPSSYNEQF

abundance: few
j_gene: TRBJ1-6
v_gene: TRBV6-1
CDR3aa: ASSEQNSPLH

abundance: many
j_gene: TRBJ2-7
v_gene: TRBV3-1
CDR3aa: ASSQEFSAFYEQY

abundance: NA
j_gene: TRBJ2-7
v_gene: TRBV12-3/TRBV12-4
CDR3aa: ASGPEVREKPHDEQY

abundance: many
j_gene: TRBJ1-1
v_gene: TRBV30
CDR3aa: AWSTGPNTEAF

abundance: few
j_gene: TRBJ2-7
v_gene: TRBV19
CDR3aa: ASSIEVSTNYEQY

abundance: NA
j_gene: TRBJ1-3
v_gene: TRBV19
CDR3aa: ASSQDRYSGNTIY

abundance: NA
j_gene: TRBJ1-1
v_gene: TRBV19
CDR3aa: ASSRTGTEGREAF

abundance: NA
j_gene: TRBJ2-7
v_gene: TRBV27
CDR3aa: ASSSQDRLREQY

abundance: NA
j_gene: TRBJ1-1
v_gene: TRBV4-1
CDR3aa: ASSQGETGVTEAF

abundance: many
j_gene: TRBJ1-1
v_gene: TRBV30
CDR3aa: AWVGGSLPEAF

abundance: NA
j_gene: TRBJ1-2
v_gene: TRBV6-6
CDR3aa: ASSYYLGGAGDYGYT

abundance: NA
j_gene: TRBJ1-2
v_gene: TRBV28
CDR3aa: ASFARQANLYGYT

abundance: many
j_gene: TRBJ2-3
v_gene: TRBV2
CDR3aa: ASSDGRVAPDTQY

abundance: NA
j_gene: TRBJ2-1
v_gene: TRBV7-3
CDR3aa: ASSFGSGRAAYEQF

abundance: NA
j_gene: TRBJ2-1
v_gene: TRBV4-3
CDR3aa: ASSQVGGYNEQF

abundance: NA
j_gene: TRBJ2-1
v_gene: TRBV29-1
CDR3aa: SVKLASDSYNEQF

abundance: NA
j_gene: TRBJ1-3
v_gene: TRBV20-1
CDR3aa: SAREGGSGNTIY

abundance: NA
j_gene: TRBJ1-1
v_gene: TRBV6-2/TRBV6-3
CDR3aa: ASSPGQSHMNTEAF

abundance: many
j_gene: TRBJ1-1
v_gene: TRBV20-1
CDR3aa: SARQTGVSNTEAF

abundance: NA
j_gene: TRBJ2-1
v_gene: TRBV9
CDR3aa: ASSVDKMGGEQF

abundance: many
j_gene: TRBJ2-7
v_gene: TRBV7-2
CDR3aa: ASSSYISSYEQY

abundance: NA
j_gene: TRBJ2-3
v_gene: TRBV27
CDR3aa: ATQWDPLSTDTQY

abundance: NA
j_gene: TRBJ1-6
v_gene: TRBV7-9
CDR3aa: ASSRHLIRDGYNSPLH

abundance: NA
j_gene: TRBJ2-5
v_gene: TRBV9
CDR3aa: ASSPRPEETQY

abundance: NA
j_gene: TRBJ2-3
v_gene: TRBV7-9
CDR3aa: ASSSPRASGRDTQY

abundance: NA
j_gene: TRBJ1-5
v_gene: TRBV4-1
CDR3aa: ASSQDRAQGLGQPQH